This T cell receptor beta chain originates from a study of T cell responses to AZD1222 COVID-19 vaccine (dated by TCRdb to about 2021). In the study overall: AZD1222 recipients given second doses at about 4 weeks or at about 12 weeks were pooled, since spike-specific TCR depth and breadth were not found to differ between the two schedules. Trial participants were enrolled by age into subgroups of 18-55, 56-69 and 70-plus years, and around 140, 26 and 57 TCR-sequenced participants, respectively, were included in these subgroups. TCR sequencing was performed for 233 trial participants, of whom about 200 were given two doses of AZD1222 and some 26 were given two doses of MenACWY control vaccine.

What the work shows at the level of the full study, not this receptor alone: Nearly half of unique spike-specific TCRs reportedly recognized epitopes outside regions mutated in the B.1.351 and B.1.1.7 variants. The vaccine-associated CD4 TCRs covered the entire spike protein, and the dominant responses fell in regions 160-218 and 743-854. Because no day 14 peak-response samples were available, repertoires were characterized only after the peak T cell response. Conclusions about previously exposed vaccinees were limited because only six AZD1222 recipients were SARS-CoV-2 seropositive at baseline. Most participants were white British and females outnumbered males, and the authors suggested that clonal diversity may have been underestimated. In the small 56-69-year group, the increase in depth fell short of significance, most likely because of low power. Spike-specific TCR breadth and depth rose significantly after two AZD1222 doses compared with day 0 and with MenACWY recipients.

Based on the germline V gene (reference sequence), the CDR1 and CDR2 sequences are SGHNT and YYREEE. Counted from cysteine to phenylalanine, this CDR3 has 13 amino acids. Just CDR3 DNA is preserved here, 39 bases in frame from base 1. V lost 3 bases and J lost 0 bases; the stretch between them is 3 bases long. On this clone: The clone's antigen remains unknown. Base quality data are lacking; no much larger clone is found one base away.

The sample's time point, from its label and the paper: baseline before first vaccination. Samples from vaccinated people were obtained from the UK trials COV001 and COV002, which included a single-blind randomized controlled phase 2/3 trial of AZD1222 (ChAdOx1 nCoV-19) in healthy adults. For TCRbeta chain sequencing, PBMC samples were collected from trial participants at day 0 and at day 28 after the second dose. The CDR3 regions of human TCRbeta chains were subjected to immunosequencing. From the authors' description of their analysis: Repertoire TCRs were checked for matches against a reference library of SARS-CoV-2-specific TCRs that had been generated using the MIRA antigen-specificity platform. Breadth was defined as the fraction of unique TCRs that were SARS-CoV-2-associated. Depth was defined as the fraction of total T cells that were SARS-CoV-2-associated. Using the MIRA data, each spike-specific TCR was assigned both to the spike region to which the TCR was reactive and to a CD4 or CD8 class. Log10-transformed breadth and depth values were compared by one-way ANOVA with Sidak's multiple comparisons tests. TCRdb retrieved this table from immuneACCESS and kept in-frame rearrangements only. Not all clones are present; in checked studies, unresolved V genes account for under half, and no reason is known for the remainder. For V, J and clone size, that table is used; D and trimming come from the DNA. For this sample the table gives 29,000 or so clones, of which nearly 95% were detected only once. The top ten clones comprise roughly 8.1% of the sample.

The chain joins TRBV5-4 to TRBJ1-4; the D gene identity is not certain. This TCR was recovered from an adult in good health. The sample was peripheral blood, taken on day 0 of AZD1222 vaccination. The base sequence is TGTGCCAGCAGCTCTGCAACTAATGAAAAACTGTTTTTT. It translates as CASSSATNEKLFF.